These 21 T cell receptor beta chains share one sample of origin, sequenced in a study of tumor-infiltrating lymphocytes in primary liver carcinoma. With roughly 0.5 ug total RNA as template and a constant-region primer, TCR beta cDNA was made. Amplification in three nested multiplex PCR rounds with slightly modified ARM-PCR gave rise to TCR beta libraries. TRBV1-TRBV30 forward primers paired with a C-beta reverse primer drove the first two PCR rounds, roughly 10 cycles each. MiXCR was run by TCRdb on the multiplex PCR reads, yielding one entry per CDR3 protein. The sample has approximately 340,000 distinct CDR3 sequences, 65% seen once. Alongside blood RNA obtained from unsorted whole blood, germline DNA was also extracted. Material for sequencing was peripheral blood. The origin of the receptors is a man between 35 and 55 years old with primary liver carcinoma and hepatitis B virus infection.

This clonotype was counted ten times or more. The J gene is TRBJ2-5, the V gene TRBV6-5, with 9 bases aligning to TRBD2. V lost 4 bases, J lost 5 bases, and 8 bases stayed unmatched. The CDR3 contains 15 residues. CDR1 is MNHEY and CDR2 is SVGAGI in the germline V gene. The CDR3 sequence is CASSWGGRAFETQYF. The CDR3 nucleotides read TGTGCCAGCAGTTGGGGCGGGAGGGCCTTTGAGACCCAGTACTTC.

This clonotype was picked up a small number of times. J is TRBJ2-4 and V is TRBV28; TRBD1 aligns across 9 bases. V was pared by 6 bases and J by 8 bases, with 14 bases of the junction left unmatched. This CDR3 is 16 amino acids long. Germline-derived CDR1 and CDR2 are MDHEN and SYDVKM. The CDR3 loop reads CASRLTLGQGQDIQYF. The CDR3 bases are TGTGCCAGCAGACTTACCCTAGGACAGGGGCAGGACATTCAGTACTTC.

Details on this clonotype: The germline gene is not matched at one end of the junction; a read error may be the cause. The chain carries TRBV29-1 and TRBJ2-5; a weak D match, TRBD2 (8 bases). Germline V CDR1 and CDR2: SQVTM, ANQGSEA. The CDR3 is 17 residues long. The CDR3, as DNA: TGCAGTGTTGAGGGGGCCGCCGGGACTAGGGCCCAAGAGACCCAGTACTTC. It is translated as CSVEGAAGTRAQETQYF.

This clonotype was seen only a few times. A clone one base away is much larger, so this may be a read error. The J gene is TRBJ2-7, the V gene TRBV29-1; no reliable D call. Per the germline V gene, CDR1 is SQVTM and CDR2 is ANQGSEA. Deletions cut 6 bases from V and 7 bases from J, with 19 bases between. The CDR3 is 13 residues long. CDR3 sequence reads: CSVRVAHTEEQYF. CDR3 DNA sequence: TGCAGCGTCCGAGTGGCCCACACGGAGGAGCAGTACTTC.

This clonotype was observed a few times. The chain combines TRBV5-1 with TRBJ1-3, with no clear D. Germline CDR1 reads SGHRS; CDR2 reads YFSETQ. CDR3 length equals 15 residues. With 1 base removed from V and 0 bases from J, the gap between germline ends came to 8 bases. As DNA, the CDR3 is TGCGCCAGCAGCTTGAACAGAAACTCTGGAAACACCATATATTTT. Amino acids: CASSLNRNSGNTIYF.

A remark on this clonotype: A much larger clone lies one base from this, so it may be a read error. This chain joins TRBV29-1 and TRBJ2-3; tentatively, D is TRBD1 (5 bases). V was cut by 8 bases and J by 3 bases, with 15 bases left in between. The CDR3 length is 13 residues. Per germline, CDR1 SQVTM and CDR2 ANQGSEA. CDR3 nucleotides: TGCAGCATTGGAAGGACACTTACAGATACGCAGTATTTT. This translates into CSIGRTLTDTQYF.

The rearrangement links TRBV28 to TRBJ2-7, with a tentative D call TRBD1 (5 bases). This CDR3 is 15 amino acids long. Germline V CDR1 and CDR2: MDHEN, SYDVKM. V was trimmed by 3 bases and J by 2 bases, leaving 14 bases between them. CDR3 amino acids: CASSFLSQGPYEQYF. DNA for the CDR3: TGTGCCAGCAGTTTCTTGTCCCAGGGTCCCTACGAGCAGTACTTC.

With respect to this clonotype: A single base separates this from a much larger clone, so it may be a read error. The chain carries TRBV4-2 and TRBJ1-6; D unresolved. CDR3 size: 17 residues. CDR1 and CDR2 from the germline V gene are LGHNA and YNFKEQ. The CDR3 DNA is TGTGCCAGCAGCCAAGATATGCAGAGCTCCTATAATTCACCCCTCTACTTT. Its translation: CASSQDMQSSYNSPLYF.

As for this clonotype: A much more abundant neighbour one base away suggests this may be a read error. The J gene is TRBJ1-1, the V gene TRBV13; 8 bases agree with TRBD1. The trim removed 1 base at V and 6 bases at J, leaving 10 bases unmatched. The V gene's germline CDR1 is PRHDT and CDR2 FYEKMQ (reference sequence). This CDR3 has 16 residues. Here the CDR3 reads CASSLVLDRALAEAFF. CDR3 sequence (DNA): TGTGCCAGCAGCTTAGTATTGGACAGGGCTCTAGCTGAAGCTTTCTTT.

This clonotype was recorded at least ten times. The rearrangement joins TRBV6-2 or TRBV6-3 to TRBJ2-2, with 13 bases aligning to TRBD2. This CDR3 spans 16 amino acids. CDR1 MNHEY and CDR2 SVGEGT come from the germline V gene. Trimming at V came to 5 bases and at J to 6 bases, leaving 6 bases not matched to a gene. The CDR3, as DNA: TGTGCCAGCAGTACGGGACTAGCGGGATTCGCCGGGGAGCTGTTTTTT. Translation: CASSTGLAGFAGELFF.

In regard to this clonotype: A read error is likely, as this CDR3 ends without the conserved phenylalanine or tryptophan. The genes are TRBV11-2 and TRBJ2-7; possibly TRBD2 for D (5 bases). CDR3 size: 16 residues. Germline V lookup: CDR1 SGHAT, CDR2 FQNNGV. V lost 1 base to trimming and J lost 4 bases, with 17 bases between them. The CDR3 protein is CASSLVRRSWSYEQYL. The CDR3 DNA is TGTGCCAGCAGCTTAGTACGGAGGAGTTGGTCATACGAGCAGTACTTG.

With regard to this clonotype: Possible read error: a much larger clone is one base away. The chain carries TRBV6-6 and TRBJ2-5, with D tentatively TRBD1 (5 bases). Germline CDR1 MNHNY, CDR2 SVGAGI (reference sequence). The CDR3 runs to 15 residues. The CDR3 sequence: CASRYSRQSAETQYF. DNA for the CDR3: TGTGCCAGCCGTTACTCTAGACAGTCTGCAGAGACCCAGTACTTC.

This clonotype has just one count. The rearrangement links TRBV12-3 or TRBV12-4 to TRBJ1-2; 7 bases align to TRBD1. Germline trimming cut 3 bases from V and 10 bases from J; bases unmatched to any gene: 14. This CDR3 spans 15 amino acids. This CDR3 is CASSFGSPTGDDYTF. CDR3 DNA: TGTGCCAGCAGTTTCGGGTCTCCTACAGGGGATGACTACACCTTC.

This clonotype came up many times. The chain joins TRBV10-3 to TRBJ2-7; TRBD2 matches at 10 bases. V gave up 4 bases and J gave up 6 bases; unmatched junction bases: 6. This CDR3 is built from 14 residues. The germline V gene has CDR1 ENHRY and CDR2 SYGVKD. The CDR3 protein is CAISGLAGSREQYF. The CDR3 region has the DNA TGTGCCATCAGTGGACTAGCGGGCAGTCGCGAGCAGTACTTC.

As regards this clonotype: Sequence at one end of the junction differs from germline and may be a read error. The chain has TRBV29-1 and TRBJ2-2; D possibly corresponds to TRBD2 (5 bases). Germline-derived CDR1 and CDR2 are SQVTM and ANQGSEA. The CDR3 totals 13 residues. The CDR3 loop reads CSVWVTNTGEMFF. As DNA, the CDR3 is TGCAGCGTTTGGGTGACGAACACCGGGGAGATGTTTTTT.

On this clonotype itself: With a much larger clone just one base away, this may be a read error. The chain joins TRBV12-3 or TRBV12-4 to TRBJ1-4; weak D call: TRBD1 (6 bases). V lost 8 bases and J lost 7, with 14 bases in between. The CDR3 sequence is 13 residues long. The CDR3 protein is CASQGILGEKLFF. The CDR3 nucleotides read TGTGCCAGCCAGGGGATTTTGGGTGAAAAACTGTTTTTT.

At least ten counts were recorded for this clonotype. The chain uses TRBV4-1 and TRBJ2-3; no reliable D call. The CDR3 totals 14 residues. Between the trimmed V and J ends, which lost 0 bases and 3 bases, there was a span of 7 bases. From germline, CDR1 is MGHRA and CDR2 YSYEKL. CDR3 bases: TGCGCCAGCAGCCAAGATCCGGATACAGATACGCAGTATTTT. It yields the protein CASSQDPDTDTQYF.

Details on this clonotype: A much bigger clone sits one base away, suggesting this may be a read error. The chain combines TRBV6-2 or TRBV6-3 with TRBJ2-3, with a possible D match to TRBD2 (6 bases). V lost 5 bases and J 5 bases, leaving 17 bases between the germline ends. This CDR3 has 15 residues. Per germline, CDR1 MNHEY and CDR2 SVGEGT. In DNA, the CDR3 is TGTGCCAGCAGTCGAACCGGGACTCTACAAGATACGCAGTATTTT. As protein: CASSRTGTLQDTQYF.

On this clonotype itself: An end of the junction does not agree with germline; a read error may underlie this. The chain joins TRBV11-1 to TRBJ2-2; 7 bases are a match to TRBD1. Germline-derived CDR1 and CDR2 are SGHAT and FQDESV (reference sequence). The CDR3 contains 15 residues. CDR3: CASSCRGSFTGKLFF. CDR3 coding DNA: TGTGCCAGCAGTTGCAGGGGGTCGTTCACCGGGAAGCTGTTTTTT.

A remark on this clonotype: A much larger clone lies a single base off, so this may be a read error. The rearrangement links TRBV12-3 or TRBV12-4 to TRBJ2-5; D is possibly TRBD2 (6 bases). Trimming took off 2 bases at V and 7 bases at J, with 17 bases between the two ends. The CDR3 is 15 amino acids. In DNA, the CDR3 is TGTGCCAGCAGTTTACGGGGGATAGGTGAAGGGACCCAGTACTTC. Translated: CASSLRGIGEGTQYF.

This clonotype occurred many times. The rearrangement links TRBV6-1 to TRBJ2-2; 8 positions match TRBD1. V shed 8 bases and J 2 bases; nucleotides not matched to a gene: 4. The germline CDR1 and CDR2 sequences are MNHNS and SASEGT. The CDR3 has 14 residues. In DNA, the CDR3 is TGTGCCAGCTTCACAGGGGGAAACACCGGGGAGCTGTTTTTT. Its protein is CASFTGGNTGELFF.